These 5 T cell receptor beta chains share one sample of origin, sequenced in a study of shared clonotypes between healthy human individuals. Sequenced by immunoSEQ multiplex PCR; TCRdb stores in-frame clones only, minus some. This table holds 2.3 million or so clones, just over 90% found once. Sequencing used naive CD4+ T cells from PBMCs. Specified subset: CD45RA+ positively selected. Receptors were obtained from a young man in good health. Some clones in this sample may be carry-over from other donors' samples.

The chain is built from TRBV15 and TRBJ2-3, with D unresolved. The V gene's germline CDR1 is LNHNV and CDR2 YYDKDF (reference sequence). The V and J ends lost 2 bases and 5 bases respectively, with 14 bases between them. The length of the CDR3 is 15 residues. The CDR3 is CATSRSLEVRDTQYF. In nucleotides, the CDR3 is TGTGCCACCAGCAGAAGCCTAGAAGTTAGAGATACGCAGTATTTT.

The chain combines TRBV27 with TRBJ2-5, with a tentative D call TRBD1 (5 bases). Germline values: CDR1 MNHEY, CDR2 SMNVEV (reference sequence). This CDR3 has 12 amino acids. Trimming took off 5 bases at V and 7 bases at J, with 11 bases between the two ends. CDR3 amino acids: CASSTLQGTQYF. The DNA of the CDR3 is TGTGCCAGCAGTACCCTTCAGGGGACCCAGTACTTC.

In this sample, this clone turned up a few times. The chain employs TRBV19 and TRBJ1-4; 7 nucleotides match TRBD1. Germline loops: CDR1 LNHDA, CDR2 SQIVND (reference sequence). Germline trimming cut 6 bases from V and 4 bases from J; bases unmatched to any gene: 5. This CDR3 is 14 amino acids long. The CDR3 is CASRLTGNNEKLFF. The CDR3, as DNA: TGTGCCAGTAGGCTGACAGGGAATAATGAAAAACTGTTTTTT. The entire variable domain, with the rest obtained from reference TRBV19 and TRBJ1-4, is as follows: DGGITQSPKYLFRKEGQNVTLSCEQNLNHDAMYWYRQDPGQGLRLIYYSQIVNDFQKGDIAEGYSVSREKKESFPLTVTSAQKNPTAFYLCASRLTGNNEKLFFGSGTQLSVL.

The CDR3 protein is CASRRQGLSSGANVLTF. The CDR3 coding sequence is TGCGCCAGCAGACGACAGGGCCTAAGCTCTGGGGCCAACGTCCTGACTTTC. V usage is TRBV5-1 and J usage is TRBJ2-6; 7 bases agree with TRBD1. Germline V CDR1 and CDR2: SGHRS, YFSETQ. V lost 5 bases, J lost 0 bases, and 8 bases stayed unmatched. This CDR3 comprises 17 residues.

This rearrangement joins TRBV9 to TRBJ1-4; 7 nucleotides match TRBD1. The junction had 4 bases not matched to a gene; V was cut back by 4 bases and J by 4 bases. Germline V lookup: CDR1 SGDLS, CDR2 YYNGEE. The CDR3 spans 14 residues. Here the CDR3 DNA reads TGTGCCAGCAGCCCGCAGGGGGGTAATGAAAAACTGTTTTTT. Its translation: CASSPQGGNEKLFF.